This TCR beta chain came from a study of OX40 agonist ivuxolimab in advanced cancers. About the research overall: Given to patients was ivuxolimab, an agonistic anti-OX40 (CD134) antibody.

Study-wide findings and caveats: It was also the case that some nonresponders had low normalized T-cell clonal expansion. At 0.1-3.0 mg/kg, partial responders had clonal expansion among the lowest observed. Relative to CD4+, CD8+ T cells held more expanded clones on average.

The sample holds a few counts of this clone. Its antigen is unknown. Data came from immunoSEQ multiplex PCR; TCRdb stores just in-frame clones and leaves some out. The sample consists of 75,000 to 100,000 clones, just over 85% of them appearing once. Germline CDR1 reads SGHRS; CDR2 reads YFSETQ. Trimming removed 6 bases from V and 4 bases from J; junction bases left unmatched: 7. The CDR3 consists of 15 residues. The rearrangement joins TRBV5-1 to TRBJ2-5; 12 bases align to TRBD2. The TCR sequence derives from an adult with an advanced solid tumor such as melanoma, head and neck, liver or kidney cancer. Material: CD4+ or CD8+ T cells sorted from blood, obtained in a trial of the OX40 agonist ivuxolimab. The CDR3 is CASTRLAGVRETQYF. CDR3 coding DNA: TGCGCCAGCACACGACTAGCGGGAGTGAGAGAGACCCAGTACTTC.